This T cell receptor beta chain was obtained from a study of blood T cells in healthy people across ages. Study-level findings and limits: As naive T cell percentage varied, TCR beta diversity correlated strongly with it. The study found more naive CD4+ cells and higher diversity in long-lived than aged donors.

V was clipped by 4 bases and J by 3 bases; unmatched bases: 7. CDR1 is SGHRS, CDR2 YFSETQ, per germline. The CDR3 has 14 amino acids. Donors gave ten milliliters of peripheral blood apiece. Remarks on this clonotype: No antigen is known for it. A far larger clone is one base from this, pointing to a likely read error.

A second PCR, run for 7 to 11 cycles, used a sample-barcoded 5' primer plus a J-beta primer mix. TCRdb passed the 5' RACE reads through MiXCR, listing each CDR3 protein once. The sample includes 1.5 million to 2 million distinct CDR3 sequences, 28% seen only once; the top ten take 7% to 9%. The specimen sequenced was blood. The rearrangement links TRBV5-1 to TRBJ2-7; 7 bases are shared with TRBD2. The source of this sequence is a woman in her thirties in good health. CDR3 sequence (DNA): TGCGCCAGCAGCCGTGGGTCGGGAGGCTACGAGCAGTACTTC. Protein product: CASSRGSGGYEQYF.